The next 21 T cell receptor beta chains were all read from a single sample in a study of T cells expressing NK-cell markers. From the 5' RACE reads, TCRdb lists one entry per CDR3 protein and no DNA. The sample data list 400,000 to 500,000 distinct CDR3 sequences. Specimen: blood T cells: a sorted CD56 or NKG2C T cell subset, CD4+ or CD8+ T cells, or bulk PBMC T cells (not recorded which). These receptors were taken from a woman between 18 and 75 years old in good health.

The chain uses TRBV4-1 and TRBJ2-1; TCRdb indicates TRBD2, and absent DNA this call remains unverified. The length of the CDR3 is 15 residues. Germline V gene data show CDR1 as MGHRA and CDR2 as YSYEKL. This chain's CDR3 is CASSQPTGGPNEQFF.

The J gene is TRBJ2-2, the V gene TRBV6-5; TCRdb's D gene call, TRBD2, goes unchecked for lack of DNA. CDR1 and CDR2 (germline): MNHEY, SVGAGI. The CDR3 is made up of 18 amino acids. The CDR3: CASSYSQTSGAYTGELFF.

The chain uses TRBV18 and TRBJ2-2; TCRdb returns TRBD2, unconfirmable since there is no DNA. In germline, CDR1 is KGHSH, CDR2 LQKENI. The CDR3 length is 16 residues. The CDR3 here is CASSPPGLAYTGELFF.

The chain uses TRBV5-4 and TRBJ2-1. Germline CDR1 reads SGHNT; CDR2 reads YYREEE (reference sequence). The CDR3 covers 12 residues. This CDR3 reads CASSFYLKEEFF.

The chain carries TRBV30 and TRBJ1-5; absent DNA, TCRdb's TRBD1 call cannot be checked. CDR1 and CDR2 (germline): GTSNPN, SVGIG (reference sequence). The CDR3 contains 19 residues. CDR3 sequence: CAWSVPPERALMGNQPQHF.

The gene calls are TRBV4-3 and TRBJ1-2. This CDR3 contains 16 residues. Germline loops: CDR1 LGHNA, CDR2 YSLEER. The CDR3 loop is CASSPGGGGPWGGYTF.

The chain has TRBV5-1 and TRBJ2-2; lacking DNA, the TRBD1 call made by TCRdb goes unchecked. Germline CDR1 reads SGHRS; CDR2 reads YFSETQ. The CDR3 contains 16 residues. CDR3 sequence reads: CASSLAGTAYTGELFF.

The CDR3 spells CSARDPAGGQETQYF. The chain employs TRBV20-1 and TRBJ2-5; no DNA is available, so the TRBD2 call from TCRdb remains unchecked. The CDR3 length is 15 residues. Germline V gives CDR1 DFQATT, CDR2 SNEGSKA (reference sequence).

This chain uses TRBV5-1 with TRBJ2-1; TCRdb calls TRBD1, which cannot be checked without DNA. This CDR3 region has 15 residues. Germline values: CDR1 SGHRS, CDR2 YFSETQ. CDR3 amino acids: CASSVLGRGNNEQFF. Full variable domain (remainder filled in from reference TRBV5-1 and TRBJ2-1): KAGVTQTPRYLIKTRGQQVTLSCSPISGHRSVSWYQQTPGQGLQFLFEYFSETQRNKGNFPGRFSGRQFSNSRSEMNVSTLELGDSALYLCASSVLGRGNNEQFFGPGTRLTVL.

This CDR3 reads CASSLGSVGNQPQHF. The rearrangement uses TRBV5-1 and TRBJ1-5. This CDR3 contains 15 residues. CDR1 and CDR2 (germline): SGHRS, YFSETQ.

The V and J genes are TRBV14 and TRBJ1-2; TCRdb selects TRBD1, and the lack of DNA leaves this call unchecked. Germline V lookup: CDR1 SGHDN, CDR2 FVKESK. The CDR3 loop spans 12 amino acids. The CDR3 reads CASSRNRGQYTF.

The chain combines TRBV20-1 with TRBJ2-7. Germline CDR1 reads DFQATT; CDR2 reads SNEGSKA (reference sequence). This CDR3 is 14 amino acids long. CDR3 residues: CSARDRRRSYEQYF.

CDR3 in amino acids: CSASVLPESGELFF. The chain employs TRBV20-1 and TRBJ2-2. The germline CDR1 and CDR2 sequences are DFQATT and SNEGSKA (reference sequence). This CDR3 is 14 amino acids long.

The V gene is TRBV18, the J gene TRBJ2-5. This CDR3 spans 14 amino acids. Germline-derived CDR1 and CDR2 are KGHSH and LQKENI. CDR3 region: CASSPSLGRETQYF.

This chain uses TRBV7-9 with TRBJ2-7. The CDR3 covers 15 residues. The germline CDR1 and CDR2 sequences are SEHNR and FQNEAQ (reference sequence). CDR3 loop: CASSLTGLGPYEQYF.

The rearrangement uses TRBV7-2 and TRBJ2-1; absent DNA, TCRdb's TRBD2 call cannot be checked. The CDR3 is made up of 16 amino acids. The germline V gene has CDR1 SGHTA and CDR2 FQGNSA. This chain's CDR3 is CASSLVSGPSYNEQFF.

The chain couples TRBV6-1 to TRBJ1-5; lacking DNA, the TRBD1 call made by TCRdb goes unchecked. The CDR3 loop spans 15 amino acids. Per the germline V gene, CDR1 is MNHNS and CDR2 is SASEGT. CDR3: CASSPRDGKNQPQHF.

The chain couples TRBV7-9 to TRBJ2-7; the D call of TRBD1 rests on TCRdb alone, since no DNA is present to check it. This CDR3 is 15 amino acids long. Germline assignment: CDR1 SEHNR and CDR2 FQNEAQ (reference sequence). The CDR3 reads CASSSPGHPPYEQYF. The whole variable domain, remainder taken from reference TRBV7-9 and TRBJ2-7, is DTGVSQNPRHKITKRGQNVTFRCDPISEHNRLYWYRQTLGQGPEFLTYFQNEAQLEKSRLLSDRFSAERPKGSFSTLEIQRTEQGDSAMYLCASSSPGHPPYEQYFGPGTRLTVT.

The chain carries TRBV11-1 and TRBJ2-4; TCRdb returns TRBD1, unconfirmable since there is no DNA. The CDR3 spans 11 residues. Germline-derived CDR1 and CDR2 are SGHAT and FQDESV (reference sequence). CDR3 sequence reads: CASSLGGIQYF.

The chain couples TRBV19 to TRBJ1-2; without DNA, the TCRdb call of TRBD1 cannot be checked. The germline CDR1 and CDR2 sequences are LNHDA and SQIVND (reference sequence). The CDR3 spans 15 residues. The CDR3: CASSIGTRGEYGYTF.

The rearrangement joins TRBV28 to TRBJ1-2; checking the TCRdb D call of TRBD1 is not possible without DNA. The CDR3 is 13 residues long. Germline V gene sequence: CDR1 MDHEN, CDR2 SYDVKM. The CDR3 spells CASSSGQGTTHTF.